Listed below are T cell receptor beta chains from one sample, sequenced in a study of immune heterogeneity within non-small cell lung tumors. TCRdb used MiXCR to reprocess the multiplex PCR reads, holding one entry per CDR3 protein. Of under 25,000 distinct CDR3 sequences listed, 25% to 35% are singletons. The sequencing sample was made of lung tumor tissue. These receptors all stem from a middle-aged man with non-small cell lung cancer. CDR3s include the opening cysteine and the closing phenylalanine or tryptophan. D genes are given only for firm matches. Only some rows state a clone size, as once, few, many or a class for expanded clones.

D	V	J	size	DNA	CDR3
TRBD1	TRBV9	TRBJ2-6	NA	TGTGCCAGCAGCGTGGACAGGCTTGGGGCCAACGTCCTGACTTTC	CASSVDRLGANVLTF
NA	TRBV7-8	TRBJ1-1	many	TGTGCCAGCAGGACCGGGGGAACAGACACTGAAGCTTTCTTT	CASRTGGTDTEAFF
NA	TRBV19	TRBJ1-3	few	TGTGCCAGTAGTAAGGAACGAGGAAACACCATATATTTT	CASSKERGNTIYF
TRBD2	TRBV10-3	TRBJ2-1	NA	TGTGCCATCAGACGGGGCGGGAGCCCGTACAATGAGCAGTTCTTC	CAIRRGGSPYNEQFF
TRBD1	TRBV4-1	TRBJ2-7	few	TGCGCCAGCAGCCCCGGGACAGGGTTCGAGCAGTACTTC	CASSPGTGFEQYF
TRBD1	TRBV28	TRBJ1-1	many	TGTGCCAGCAGCTTGGGGACAGGGGAAGCTTTCTTT	CASSLGTGEAFF
TRBD2	TRBV5-1	TRBJ2-7	NA	TGCGCCATCAGCACGCAACCCCCTGTTGGTAGCGGGAGGCAGCTATTTGGGTACGAGCAGTACTTC	CAISTQPPVGSGRQLFGYEQYF
NA	TRBV6-5	TRBJ1-2	NA	TGTGCCAGCAGTTCTGACAGCTTTCCCCTCTACACCTTC	CASSSDSFPLYTF
NA	TRBV4-1	TRBJ2-7	few	TGCGCCAGCAGCCGCGGTAGGGGTTCCTACGAGCAGTACTTC	CASSRGRGSYEQYF
TRBD1	TRBV6-2/TRBV6-3	TRBJ2-1	medium-sized	TGTGCCAGCAGTTACTCCCAGGGGGCCAATGAGCAGTTCTTC	CASSYSQGANEQFF
NA	TRBV20-1	TRBJ1-1	NA	TGCAGTGCTAGAGATCAGAAGAACACTGAAGCTTTCTTT	CSARDQKNTEAFF
TRBD1	TRBV30	TRBJ1-2	many	TGTGCCTCAGGGGGCGGGGGCGCTAACTATGGCTACACCTTC	CASGGGGANYGYTF
NA	TRBV5-1	TRBJ2-2	few	TGCGCCAGCAGCCTGGACGGTCAGAACACCGGGGAGCTGTTTTTT	CASSLDGQNTGELFF
NA	TRBV2	TRBJ2-7	many	TGTGCCAGCAGTCTCTCAACCATCGGTCAGTACTTC	CASSLSTIGQYF
TRBD1	TRBV10-3	TRBJ2-2	many	TGTGCCACCACCGACAGGGGGCCCGGGGAGCTGTTTTTT	CATTDRGPGELFF
TRBD1	TRBV19	TRBJ2-1	medium-sized	TGTGCCAGTAGTGGAGGGACAGGATGGAGTTACAATGAGCAGTTCTTC	CASSGGTGWSYNEQFF